This T cell receptor beta chain is from a study of siplizumab effects on memory and regulatory T cells (dated by TCRdb to about 2019). Context from the whole study: The effect of the anti-CD2 antibody siplizumab on alloreactive T-cell subsets was examined in allogeneic mixed lymphocyte reactions constructed from human PBMCs.

The receptor library was made with the immunoSEQ multiplex PCR assay. The deep sequencing platform assayed 80,000 to 100,000 TCR templates per sample. Genomic DNA extracted from sorted T cells was used for TCRbeta CDR3 sequencing. On the study's bioinformatics: The R programming language was used for clonal analysis of the TCRbeta CDR3 data. Alloreactive CD4+ and CD8+ clones were identified by comparing unstimulated samples to CFSE-low samples taken after the reaction. Regulatory or non-regulatory origin of alloreactive CD4+ clones was assigned by matching sequences to the sorted unstimulated Treg and non-Treg repertoires. TCRdb retrieved this table from immuneACCESS and kept in-frame rearrangements only. Not all clones are present; in checked studies, unresolved V genes account for under half, and no reason is known for the remainder. V, J and clone size reflect that table, while D and trimming were determined from the DNA. The sample includes about 98,000 clones, with around 90% observed a single time. Clones ranked in the top ten supply roughly 1% of the sample.

Study-wide findings and limitations: For roughly 75-97% of proliferating CD4+ or CD8+ clones, no naive or memory phenotype could be assigned. Unstimulated naive T cells appeared to be more diverse than memory T cells, and naive cells seemed to make a substantial contribution to the alloresponse. Siplizumab significantly reduced the cumulative frequency of alloreactive sequences traceable to unstimulated CD4+ memory T cells. Among mappable alloreactive CD4+ clones, the Treg-derived fraction averaged 68.8% with siplizumab versus around 25% in control reactions. Because sequences below about 10^-5 frequency were poorly captured, only a minor fraction of alloreactive clones could be mapped to unstimulated subsets. No functional confirmation was obtained for the suppressive function of proliferating Tregs from siplizumab cultures.

About this clone itself: No antigen is known for it. No base quality information exists; no much larger clone differs at one position.

Sorted unstimulated T cells and proliferating T cells recovered from mixed lymphocyte reactions were subjected to TCRbeta CDR3 sequencing. Fresh whole blood from roughly ten HLA-typed healthy donors was used to isolate PBMCs. Sequenced: CD4+ T cells sorted from blood. This clonotype was sampled from a human donor in good health.

CDR3 reads: CASSLVLGGGWTEAFF. The DNA sequence is as follows: TGTGCCAGCAGCTTAGTTTTGGGGGGCGGTTGGACTGAAGCTTTCTTT. The chain is made from TRBV7-2 and TRBJ1-1, with a weak D call of TRBD1 (6 bases match). The germline V gene encodes CDR1 SGHTA and CDR2 FQGNSA. The CDR3 has 16 amino acids, counting the end cysteine and phenylalanine. Only the CDR3 part of the read is kept: 48 bases, read in frame from the first base. Relative to germline, V is 1 base shorter and J is 5 bases shorter, with 17 bases between their ends.